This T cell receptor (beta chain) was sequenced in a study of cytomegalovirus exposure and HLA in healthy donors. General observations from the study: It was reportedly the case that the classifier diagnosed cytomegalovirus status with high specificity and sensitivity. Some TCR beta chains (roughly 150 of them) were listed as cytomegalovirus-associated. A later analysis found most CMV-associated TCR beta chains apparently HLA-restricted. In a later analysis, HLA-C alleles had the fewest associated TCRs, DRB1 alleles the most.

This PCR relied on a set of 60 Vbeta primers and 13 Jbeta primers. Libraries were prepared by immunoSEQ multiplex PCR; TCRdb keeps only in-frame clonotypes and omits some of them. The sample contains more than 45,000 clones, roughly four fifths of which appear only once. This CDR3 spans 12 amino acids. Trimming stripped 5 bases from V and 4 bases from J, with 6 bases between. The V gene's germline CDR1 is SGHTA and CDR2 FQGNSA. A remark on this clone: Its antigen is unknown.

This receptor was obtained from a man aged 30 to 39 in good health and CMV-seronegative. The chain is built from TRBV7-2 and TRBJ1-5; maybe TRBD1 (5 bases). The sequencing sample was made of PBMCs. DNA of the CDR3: TGTGCCAGCAGCAGGGGAAATCAGCCCCAGCATTTT. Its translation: CASSRGNQPQHF.